This is a list of T cell receptor beta chains from one sample in a study of T-cell reconstitution after alpha-beta-depleted transplantation in children. A single record per CDR3 protein comes from TCRdb applying MiXCR to the PCR reads. The profile shows approximately 510,000 distinct CDR3 sequences, 18% of them singletons. The material was PBMCs from the stem cell graft donor, obtained from the stem cell graft. These receptors were collected from a human donor who donated a stem cell graft to a child with acute lymphoblastic leukemia. Each CDR3 is given with its conserved first and last residue. The D gene is left open where the match is weak. Some rows mark clone size as missing; the rest say once, few, many or name a class of expanded clone.

v_call	d_call	clone_size	j_call	cdr3_aa	cdr3_nt
TRBV5-1	TRBD1	few	TRBJ1-1	CASSLGVGTGKGTEAFF	TGCGCCAGCAGCTTAGGCGTTGGGACAGGGAAAGGCACTGAAGCTTTCTTT
TRBV13	TRBD1	few	TRBJ2-3	CASSLDGRGMPDTQYF	TGTGCCAGCAGCTTAGACGGCAGGGGGATGCCAGATACGCAGTATTTT
TRBV29-1	-	-	TRBJ2-7	CSVSGASGTYEQYF	TGCAGCGTTTCGGGGGCTAGCGGTACCTACGAGCAGTACTTC
TRBV2	-	few	TRBJ2-2	CASSEILNTGELFF	TGTGCCAGCAGTGAAATATTGAACACCGGGGAGCTGTTTTTT
TRBV7-8	-	-	TRBJ1-1	CASSPGARLDTEAFF	TGTGCCAGCAGCCCCGGGGCCAGGTTGGACACTGAAGCTTTCTTT
TRBV27	-	-	TRBJ1-1	CASRGHGDTLNTEAFF	TGTGCCAGCAGGGGTCACGGGGACACCCTGAACACTGAAGCTTTCTTT
TRBV4-1	TRBD2	few	TRBJ2-7	CASSTPLQREGYEQYF	TGCGCCAGCAGCACGCCCCTCCAGCGGGAGGGGTACGAGCAGTACTTC
TRBV18	-	-	TRBJ2-3	CASSPTATSDTQYF	TGTGCCAGCTCACCAACCGCGACTTCAGATACGCAGTATTTT
TRBV20-1	-	few	TRBJ2-7	CSAKRGRGFEQYF	TGCAGTGCAAAACGAGGCAGGGGTTTCGAGCAGTACTTC
TRBV5-1	-	-	TRBJ1-1	CASSLVFRRTEAFF	TGCGCCAGCAGCTTGGTTTTTAGACGCACTGAAGCTTTCTTT
TRBV24-1	-	few	TRBJ1-1	CATSDSLGPFEAFF	TGTGCCACCAGTGATTCCCTCGGGCCTTTTGAAGCTTTCTTT
TRBV3-1	-	many	TRBJ1-2	CASSREQGGYGYTF	TGTGCCAGCAGCCGAGAACAGGGAGGTTATGGCTACACCTTC
TRBV5-1	-	-	TRBJ2-7	CASTGQIDSYEQYF	TGCGCCAGCACCGGACAGATCGACTCCTACGAGCAGTACTTC
TRBV7-9	TRBD1	-	TRBJ2-5	CASRPGQTQETQYF	TGTGCCAGCAGGCCGGGACAGACCCAAGAGACCCAGTACTTC
TRBV7-9	-	-	TRBJ1-1	CASSRGPPLSEAFF	TGTGCCAGCAGCCGAGGACCGCCCCTGTCTGAAGCTTTCTTT
TRBV7-9	-	-	TRBJ2-2	CASSFELANTGELFF	TGTGCCAGCAGCTTTGAACTTGCGAACACCGGGGAGCTGTTTTTT
TRBV6-1	-	few	TRBJ1-1	CASRPPSGDAEAFF	TGTGCCAGCAGACCCCCTTCGGGAGACGCTGAAGCTTTCTTT
TRBV7-9	TRBD1	-	TRBJ2-7	CASRDPGQGSYEQYF	TGTGCCAGCAGAGATCCGGGACAGGGATCCTACGAGCAGTACTTC
TRBV20-1	TRBD2	-	TRBJ2-1	CSARKIAGGVYNEQFF	TGCAGTGCTAGAAAGATAGCGGGAGGGGTTTACAATGAGCAGTTCTTC
TRBV19	-	-	TRBJ2-1	CASSIDRAGSASYNEQFF	TGTGCCAGTAGTATAGATCGTGCCGGGTCGGCCTCCTACAATGAGCAGTTCTTC
TRBV19	TRBD2	-	TRBJ2-1	CASNRLGGRVTYNEQFF	TGTGCCAGTAATCGTCTCGGGGGGAGAGTTACCTACAATGAGCAGTTCTTC
TRBV20-1	-	-	TRBJ1-1	CSATSGVGNTEAFF	TGCAGTGCAACCTCAGGGGTTGGGAACACTGAAGCTTTCTTT
TRBV5-1	-	few	TRBJ2-1	CASSPSDHYNEQFF	TGCGCCAGCAGCCCCTCGGACCACTACAATGAGCAGTTCTTC
TRBV4-1	TRBD1	-	TRBJ1-1	CASSQPRQGNTEAFF	TGCGCCAGCAGCCAACCCCGACAGGGAAACACTGAAGCTTTCTTT
TRBV12-3/TRBV12-4	-	-	TRBJ2-3	CASRKWWGRETDTQYF	TGTGCCAGCAGGAAATGGTGGGGGCGCGAGACAGATACGCAGTATTTT
TRBV2	TRBD2	few	TRBJ2-3	CASSVEREAGDHTQYF	TGTGCCAGCAGTGTTGAGCGGGAGGCCGGTGATCATACGCAGTATTTT
TRBV29-1	-	few	TRBJ2-2	CSVEEGRSNTGELFF	TGCAGCGTTGAAGAGGGCCGCTCTAACACCGGGGAGCTGTTTTTT
TRBV11-2	-	-	TRBJ2-7	CASSGLRSEPYEQYF	TGTGCCAGCAGCGGACTGAGGTCAGAGCCCTACGAGCAGTACTTC
TRBV12-3/TRBV12-4	-	-	TRBJ1-1	CASSLLAPEAFF	TGTGCCAGCAGTTTACTCGCACCCGAAGCTTTCTTT
TRBV4-1	-	-	TRBJ1-2	CASSQVGTANYGYTF	TGCGCCAGCAGCCAAGTGGGCACCGCTAACTATGGCTACACCTTC
TRBV4-1	-	-	TRBJ1-1	CASSQEPGKTEAFF	TGCGCCAGCAGCCAAGAGCCAGGGAAGACTGAAGCTTTCTTT
TRBV12-3/TRBV12-4	-	few	TRBJ2-7	CASSFSGGQTEQYF	TGTGCCAGCAGTTTCTCTGGGGGCCAAACCGAGCAGTACTTC
TRBV29-1	-	-	TRBJ2-7	CSVFGTRYEQYF	TGCAGCGTTTTTGGGACCCGCTACGAGCAGTACTTC
TRBV2	-	few	TRBJ2-1	CASSVSTGVTNEQFF	TGTGCCAGCAGTGTATCGACCGGGGTGACGAATGAGCAGTTCTTC